A selection of T cell receptor beta chains follows, all from one sample in a study of T cell responses to AZD1222 COVID-19 vaccine. Assay used: immunoSEQ multiplex PCR; TCRdb lists only in-frame clones, some missing. Among 90,000 to 95,000 clones, more than 75% were seen once, and the ten largest hold 9% to 14%. The source material was peripheral blood, sampled 28 days after the second AZD1222 dose. The source is an adult who received the AZD1222 COVID-19 vaccine. CDR3s include the opening cysteine and the closing phenylalanine or tryptophan. The order of the fields is CDR3 length, J gene, V gene, CDR3 protein.

len: 15; j_gene: TRBJ2-2; v_gene: TRBV5-1; CDR3aa: CASSLAGGATGELFF
len: 17; j_gene: TRBJ2-3; v_gene: TRBV6-2/TRBV6-3; CDR3aa: CASSPHPRQRSTDTQYF
len: 17; j_gene: TRBJ2-1; v_gene: TRBV3-1/TRBV3-2; CDR3aa: CASSQDYPSGSVNEQFF
len: 15; j_gene: TRBJ1-4; v_gene: TRBV10-3; CDR3aa: CAISEPGVAQEKLFF
len: 15; j_gene: TRBJ1-2; v_gene: TRBV9; CDR3aa: CASSPLDREPYGYTF
len: 13; j_gene: TRBJ2-2; v_gene: TRBV19; CDR3aa: CASSLGQAGELFF
len: 19; j_gene: TRBJ2-6; v_gene: TRBV5-1; CDR3aa: CASSSQTTGGASGANVLTF
len: 15; j_gene: TRBJ1-3; v_gene: TRBV7-2; CDR3aa: CASSLGLGMGNTIYF
len: 14; j_gene: TRBJ2-7; v_gene: TRBV28; CDR3aa: CASSSHLRGYEQYF
len: 14; j_gene: TRBJ2-7; v_gene: TRBV10-3; CDR3aa: CAISGTDRSYEQYF
len: 12; j_gene: TRBJ2-3; v_gene: TRBV28; CDR3aa: CASSTVGDTQYF
len: 16; j_gene: TRBJ1-1; v_gene: TRBV7-9; CDR3aa: CASSLPPQGAGTEAFF
len: 14; j_gene: TRBJ1-1; v_gene: TRBV15; CDR3aa: CATSRDGLITEAFF
len: 11; j_gene: TRBJ2-5; v_gene: TRBV19; CDR3aa: CASSMLETQYF
len: 16; j_gene: TRBJ1-1; v_gene: TRBV4-2; CDR3aa: CASSLQGQAQRAEAFF
len: 11; j_gene: TRBJ2-7; v_gene: TRBV7-9; CDR3aa: CASSLSYEQYF
len: 14; j_gene: TRBJ1-1; v_gene: TRBV7-2; CDR3aa: CASSLMGEGTEAFF
len: 14; j_gene: TRBJ1-1; v_gene: TRBV2; CDR3aa: CASSLKGDNTEAFF
len: 13; j_gene: TRBJ1-2; v_gene: TRBV2; CDR3aa: CASPGAENYGYTF
len: 15; j_gene: TRBJ2-5; v_gene: TRBV21-1; CDR3aa: CASSRCRSHQETQYF